One and the same sample provided the 10 T cell receptor beta chains below, sequenced in a study of T cell repertoires and leukemia-associated antigens. TCRdb reprocessed the 5' RACE reads with MiXCR, giving one entry per CDR3 protein. The table lists roughly 12,000 distinct CDR3 sequences, over 40% of them singletons, with 30% to 40% in the top ten. No antigen has been identified for these receptors. Sequencing used CD3+ T cells sorted from blood and cultured. Source of these receptors: a female donor in good health.

This clonotype appeared many times. The rearrangement uses TRBV30 and TRBJ2-1; D unclear. CDR1 and CDR2 (germline): GTSNPN, SVGIG (reference sequence). The CDR3 sequence is 11 residues long. Trimming pared 3 bases from V and 3 bases from J, leaving 3 bases between. The CDR3 sequence is CAWRNYNEQFF. The CDR3 DNA follows: TGTGCCTGGAGAAACTACAATGAGCAGTTCTTC.

The chain is built from TRBV3-1 and TRBJ2-1, with 15 bases aligning to TRBD2. V lost 1 base, J lost 8 bases, and 9 bases stayed unmatched. This CDR3 region has 18 residues. Germline V CDR1 and CDR2: LGHDT, YNNKEL (reference sequence). The DNA of the CDR3 is TGTGCCAGCAGCCAAGGGTACGGGACTAGCGGGAGGTTCGATGAGCAGTTCTTC. Translation: CASSQGYGTSGRFDEQFF.

To note about this clonotype: This may stem from a read error, because a much larger clone lies one nucleotide away. The J gene is TRBJ2-7, the V gene TRBV7-9; D unclear. This CDR3 has 13 amino acids. With 4 bases removed from V and 9 bases from J, the gap between germline ends came to 16 bases. Per germline, CDR1 SEHNR and CDR2 FQNEAQ (reference sequence). CDR3 sequence: CASSSAALGGQYF. CDR3 coding DNA: TGTGCCAGCAGCTCTGCCGCTTTGGGCGGGCAGTACTTC.

This chain links TRBV15 with TRBJ2-7, with 10 bases identical to TRBD2. The CDR3 has 18 amino acids. In germline, CDR1 is LNHNV, CDR2 YYDKDF (reference sequence). Unmatched junction bases numbered 11, after V lost 3 bases and J lost 0 bases. CDR3: CATSSLDWTSGNSYEQYF. The CDR3 nucleotides are TGTGCCACCAGCAGCTTGGATTGGACTAGCGGTAACTCCTACGAGCAGTACTTC.

Comment on this clonotype: No conserved phenylalanine or tryptophan is present at the end of the CDR3, so a read error is the likely explanation. This chain's CDR3 is CASSLISENEQFL. DNA for the CDR3: TGCGCCAGCAGCTTGATAAGTGAAAATGAGCAGTTCCTC. The chain recombines TRBV5-1 with TRBJ2-1; D is unresolved. This CDR3 has 13 amino acids. Trimming removed 1 base at V and 7 bases at J, with 9 bases between. Looked up from germline, CDR1 is SGHRS and CDR2 is YFSETQ.

The chain recombines TRBV9 with TRBJ2-1; D uncertain. The length of the CDR3 is 11 residues. Germline-derived CDR1 and CDR2 are SGDLS and YYNGEE. V gave up 0 bases and J gave up 9 bases, with 4 bases separating them. The CDR3 nucleotides are TGTGCCAGCAGCGTAGAAGGTGAGCAGTTCTTC. Its translation is CASSVEGEQFF. Full variable domain (remainder filled in from reference TRBV9 and TRBJ2-1): DSGVTQTPKHLITATGQRVTLRCSPRSGDLSVYWYQQSLDQGLQFLIQYYNGEERAKGNILERFSAQQFPDLHSELNLSSLELGDSALYFCASSVEGEQFFGPGTRLTVL.

This clonotype ranks as medium-sized. The rearrangement joins TRBV5-6 to TRBJ1-1; 7 bases are a match to TRBD1. V lost 4 bases to trimming and J lost 4 bases; unmatched junction nucleotides: 7. The CDR3 totals 14 residues. CDR1 SGHDT and CDR2 YYEEEE come from the germline V gene. The CDR3: CASSPQTGTTEAFF. The CDR3 DNA reads TGTGCCAGCAGCCCTCAGACAGGGACCACTGAAGCTTTCTTT.

This clonotype was seen at least ten times. One junction end disagrees with the germline gene, perhaps due to a read error. V usage is TRBV5-1 and J usage is TRBJ2-7; 12 bases map to TRBD2. The germline gives CDR1 SGHRS, CDR2 YFSETQ. The CDR3 covers 17 residues. CDR3 region: CASSLLAGGGQSSEQCF. The CDR3 nucleotides are TGCGCCAGCAGCTTGCTAGCGGGAGGGGGACAATCCTCCGAGCAGTGCTTC.

This clonotype was observed a handful of times. This rearrangement joins TRBV4-3 to TRBJ2-7; no clear D. Per the germline V gene, CDR1 is LGHNA and CDR2 is YSLEER. V was shortened by 0 bases and J by 1 base, with 19 bases between the two germline ends. The length of the CDR3 is 18 residues. The CDR3 region has the DNA TGCGCCAGCAGCCAAGATACGGGTACCCCCGCGGTATCCTACGAGCAGTACTTC. It yields the protein CASSQDTGTPAVSYEQYF.

This clonotype occurred a few times. V and J are TRBV20-1 and TRBJ2-5; a weak D match, TRBD2 (6 bases). The CDR3 totals 16 residues. Between the trimmed V and J ends, which lost 0 bases and 5 bases, there was a span of 19 bases. Germline V gives CDR1 DFQATT, CDR2 SNEGSKA (reference sequence). CDR3 sequence (DNA): TGCAGTGCTAGAGATTGGGTACTAGCAGAGGGGGAGACCCAGTACTTC. It translates to CSARDWVLAEGETQYF.